The next 14 T cell receptor beta chains were all read from a single sample in a study of CD8+ T cells in alopecia areata (dated by TCRdb to the late 2010s). Libraries came from the immunoSEQ multiplex PCR assay. RNA was extracted from all samples and reverse transcribed into cDNA as template for TCR sequencing. TCRdb took this table from immuneACCESS and kept in-frame rearrangements with V and J called. Such tables lack part of the clones; where checked against another copy, unresolved V genes explain under half of the gap, and the rest is unexplained. Within this sample are over 150,000 clones, with just over 55% of them counted one time only. The ten most abundant clones make up around 5% of the sample. Sequencing was carried out using CD8+ T cells sorted from blood. The receptors come from a human donor in good health.

This clone was detected only a few times. The J gene is TRBJ2-7, the V gene TRBV2; TRBD1 matches at 8 bases. There are 14 residues in the CDR3. J was trimmed by 4 bases and V by 4 bases; bases with no gene match: 6. Germline loops: CDR1 SNHLY, CDR2 FYNNEI. Here the CDR3 reads CASSVGRGPYEQYF. CDR3 nucleotide sequence: TGTGCCAGCAGTGTCGGCAGGGGGCCGTACGAGCAGTACTTC.

The chain carries TRBV28 and TRBJ2-7; D is possibly TRBD1 (6 bases). CDR3 length: 12 residues. V dropped 5 bases and J dropped 4 bases, with 9 bases sitting between them. CDR1 and CDR2 (germline): MDHEN, SYDVKM. The CDR3 reads CASSLQGYEQYF. For the CDR3, the DNA is TGTGCCAGCAGTCTACAGGGTTACGAGCAGTACTTC.

V gene TRBV2 combines with J gene TRBJ1-5; no reliable D call. V lost 5 bases and J lost 2, with 10 bases in between. Germline loops: CDR1 SNHLY, CDR2 FYNNEI. This CDR3 is 14 amino acids long. The CDR3 region has the DNA TGTGCCAGCAGTCCTATCCCGGGCAATCAGCCCCAGCATTTT. Translating gives CASSPIPGNQPQHF.

In this sample, this clone turned up once. The chain recombines TRBV5-1 with TRBJ2-7, with a possible D match to TRBD1 (6 bases). The CDR3 covers 15 residues. V was trimmed by 0 bases and J by 3 bases, leaving 13 bases between them. Germline V gene lookup returns CDR1 SGHRS and CDR2 YFSETQ. CDR3: CASSLGTATNYEQYF. CDR3 nucleotides: TGCGCCAGCAGCTTGGGGACAGCGACAAACTACGAGCAGTACTTC.

This chain connects TRBV5-6 to TRBJ2-7; the match to TRBD1 covers 12 bases. This CDR3 contains 16 residues. V lost 4 bases, J lost 5 bases, and 10 bases stayed unmatched. Germline loops: CDR1 SGHDT, CDR2 YYEEEE. CDR3 region: CASSLTGTGGKNEQYF. The CDR3 nucleotides read TGTGCCAGCAGCCTTACCGGGACAGGGGGCAAGAACGAGCAGTACTTC.

This clone was detected only a few times. The chain has TRBV13 and TRBJ2-7; 7 nucleotides agree with TRBD1. The CDR3 runs 13 residues. V lost 6 bases and J lost 7; bases outside the gene matches: 9. In germline, CDR1 is PRHDT, CDR2 FYEKMQ (reference sequence). CDR3 residues: CASSLEGAWEQYF. DNA for the CDR3: TGTGCCAGCAGTCTAGAGGGGGCGTGGGAGCAGTACTTC.

Concerning this clone: Other DNA sequences in this sample translate to the same CDR3. The chain has TRBV13 and TRBJ1-2; tentatively, D is TRBD1 (5 bases). The V gene lost 0 bases and the J gene lost 3 bases, with 5 bases spanning the gap. Germline CDR1 PRHDT, CDR2 FYEKMQ (reference sequence). This CDR3 spans 13 amino acids. CDR3 sequence reads: CASSLGRDYGYTF. The CDR3 nucleotides read TGTGCCAGCAGCTTAGGCAGGGACTATGGCTACACCTTC.

V and J are TRBV27 and TRBJ1-2, with 7 nucleotides matching TRBD1. Germline assignment: CDR1 MNHEY and CDR2 SMNVEV (reference sequence). The CDR3 is 16 amino acids. V trimming: 4 bases; J trimming: 4 bases; junction bases outside the gene matches: 12. CDR3 amino acids: CASSSYPSGTVYGYTF. CDR3 DNA sequence: TGTGCCAGCAGTTCTTACCCCAGCGGGACAGTCTATGGCTACACCTTC.

This clone was detected once. This chain links TRBV7-2 with TRBJ2-5; TRBD2 is a possible D gene (6 bases). With the DNA end fitting TRBJ2-7 better, the J assignment may be wrong. The CDR3 spans 16 residues. Germline CDR1 reads SGHTA; CDR2 reads FQGNSA. The CDR3 is CASSPGTLQQLYEQYF. The CDR3 DNA is TGTGCCAGCAGCCCGGGGACTCTCCAGCAGCTATACGAGCAGTACTTC.

The chain is built from TRBV29-1 and TRBJ2-7, with D perhaps matching TRBD1 or TRBD2 (5 bases each). Germline values: CDR1 SQVTM, CDR2 ANQGSEA. Deletions cut 6 bases from V and 3 bases from J, with 15 bases between. The CDR3 length is 13 residues. CDR3 protein: CSVVIRDDYEQYF. The CDR3 DNA reads as TGCAGCGTCGTTATTCGGGACGACTACGAGCAGTACTTC.

At least ten counts were recorded for this clone. Other DNA variants within this sample encode the same CDR3. The chain uses TRBV4-1 and TRBJ1-6; D not resolved. Per the germline V gene, CDR1 is MGHRA and CDR2 is YSYEKL. The CDR3 consists of 12 residues. Trimming stripped 4 bases from V and 10 bases from J, with 8 bases between. DNA for the CDR3: TGCGCCAGCAGCCCGGGGAACTCACCCCTCCACTTT. This sequence encodes CASSPGNSPLHF.

This clone was picked up one time. The chain links TRBV27 to TRBJ2-7, with D perhaps being TRBD1 or TRBD2 (6 bases each). V lost 3 bases, J lost 3 bases, and 12 bases lay in between. Germline V gene data show CDR1 as MNHEY and CDR2 as SMNVEV (reference sequence). The CDR3 extends over 14 amino acids. CDR3 in amino acids: CASSLGGGRYEQYF. For the CDR3, the DNA is TGTGCCAGCAGTTTGGGGGGCGGTCGCTACGAGCAGTACTTC.

The chain couples TRBV18 to TRBJ1-4; D is undetermined. V was cut by 0 bases and J by 0 bases, with 5 bases left in between. Germline CDR1 and CDR2: KGHSH and LQKENI. The CDR3 has 15 residues. This CDR3 is CASSPPPPTNEKLFF. Written as DNA, the CDR3 is TGTGCCAGCTCACCACCTCCCCCAACTAATGAAAAACTGTTTTTT.

Only a few counts were recorded for this clone. The V gene is TRBV7-9, the J gene TRBJ2-5; TRBD2 aligns across 8 bases. Germline V gives CDR1 SEHNR, CDR2 FQNEAQ (reference sequence). The CDR3 spans 17 residues. The junction had 10 bases not matched to a gene; V was cut back by 4 bases and J by 0 bases. CDR3 sequence reads: CASSYEGGSGDQETQYF. The CDR3 bases are TGTGCCAGCAGCTATGAAGGGGGTAGCGGGGACCAAGAGACCCAGTACTTC. Drawing the rest from reference TRBV7-9 and TRBJ2-5, the complete variable domain is DTGVSQNPRHKITKRGQNVTFRCDPISEHNRLYWYRQTLGQGPEFLTYFQNEAQLEKSRLLSDRFSAERPKGSFSTLEIQRTEQGDSAMYLCASSYEGGSGDQETQYFGPGTRLLVL.